Sequencing of this T cell receptor (beta chain) was carried out in a study of beta chain features in type 1 diabetes. Study at large: Patients and healthy donors were similar in age, gender and cell yields. Study conclusions and caveats: Among type 1 diabetes patients, VDJ junctions had fewer insertions and more deletions. In all four CD4+ subsets, TCRB CDR3 length was significantly, moderately reduced in type 1 diabetes.

Using CD45RO/CCR7/CD25/CD127/CD95/CD27, CD4+ naive, central memory, regulatory and stem cell-like memory cells were sorted. Post-sort purity exceeded 98% for all sorted populations. The investigators reverse transcribed all of the isolated RNA, so they sequenced expressed TCRB transcripts. This table comes from immunoSEQ multiplex PCR, and its TCRdb copy is limited to in-frame clones, with some not included. This sample has hundreds of thousands of clones, with over 13% found just once. Concerning this clone itself: The target antigen is unknown.

Per germline, CDR1 MNHNS and CDR2 SASEGT. This CDR3 contains 12 residues. With 7 bases removed from V and 1 base from J, the gap between germline ends came to 6 bases. Sample: naive CD4+ T cells from blood. The TCR originated in a man aged 18 to 30 with type 1 diabetes. The gene calls are TRBV6-1 and TRBJ2-3; the D is unclear. The CDR3 sequence is CASNAGTDTQYF. The CDR3 DNA reads TGTGCCAGCAACGCTGGCACAGATACGCAGTATTTT.